The rows below give T cell receptor beta chains drawn from one sample of a study of blood T cell repertoires in COVID-19. Sequencing used immunoSEQ multiplex PCR; TCRdb keeps in-frame clones, though not all of them. The sample carries under 250,000 clones, approximately 82% recorded once. Input material: peripheral blood. The receptors come from a man in his forties or fifties with active or convalescent COVID-19. Each CDR3 is given with its conserved first and last residue. The D gene is left open where the match is weak. Clone size appears in some rows only: once, few, many, or a class for an expanded clone.

CDR3 DNA,CDR3 protein,J gene,D gene,clone size,V gene
TGTGCCAGCAGCCTAGGAGGGAGCAGCACTGAAGCTTTCTTT,CASSLGGSSTEAFF,TRBJ1-1,NA,few,TRBV7-2
TGCGCCAGCAGCCAAGCCCAGGGGAACACTGAAGCTTTCTTT,CASSQAQGNTEAFF,TRBJ1-1,NA,NA,TRBV4-1
TGTGCCAGCAGCGGACGGGACAGGGGGCTGTCGATCTCTGGAAACACCATATATTTT,CASSGRDRGLSISGNTIYF,TRBJ1-3,TRBD1,NA,TRBV5-6
TGTGCCACCAGTAACGGTCATCAGCCCCAGCATTTT,CATSNGHQPQHF,TRBJ1-5,NA,NA,TRBV24-1
TGTGCCAGCAGCTTAACGCGGGTCCCCAATGAGCAGTTCTTC,CASSLTRVPNEQFF,TRBJ2-1,NA,NA,TRBV7-2
TGTGCCAGCAGGTCCTTCGAGGGAGCTTTCTTT,CASRSFEGAFF,TRBJ1-1,NA,NA,TRBV27
TGTGCCAGCAGCCAGGGACTAGACCCAGATACGCAGTATTTT,CASSQGLDPDTQYF,TRBJ2-3,TRBD2,NA,TRBV11-3
TGTGCCACCAGCAGAGCACTGGGGAGCTACGAGCAGTACTTC,CATSRALGSYEQYF,TRBJ2-7,NA,NA,TRBV15
TGTGCCAGTAGTATAGAGGCCCGAGGAGGAAACACCATATATTTT,CASSIEARGGNTIYF,TRBJ1-3,NA,once,TRBV19
TGTGCCAGCAGCGTAGGGAGCGTCCCGGACACACATGGGCAGTACTTC,CASSVGSVPDTHGQYF,TRBJ2-7,NA,NA,TRBV7-9
TGTGCCAGCAGCATCGGGACAGAGGGGACAGATACGCAGTATTTT,CASSIGTEGTDTQYF,TRBJ2-3,TRBD1,NA,TRBV11-3
TGTGCCAGCAGCTTCCCTTGGACAGGGGGCGGAAACTCCTACAATGAGCAGTTCTTC,CASSFPWTGGGNSYNEQFF,TRBJ2-1,TRBD1,NA,TRBV5-6
TGTGCCTGGAGTGTATTAGGAGACAGGCTATATCAGCCCCAGCATTTT,CAWSVLGDRLYQPQHF,TRBJ1-5,NA,NA,TRBV30
TGCGCCAGCAGCTTGGATGTCAGTACCTACGAGCAGTACTTC,CASSLDVSTYEQYF,TRBJ2-7,NA,few,TRBV5-1
TGTGCCAGTAGGAGGGACAACGGTGGCAATCAGCCCCAGCATTTT,CASRRDNGGNQPQHF,TRBJ1-5,NA,NA,TRBV19
TGTGCCAGCAGCCCAGAACAGGACTACGAGCAGTACTTC,CASSPEQDYEQYF,TRBJ2-7,NA,NA,TRBV3-1/TRBV3-2
TGTGCCAGCAGCTTCCAGGCAGGGTCCTACTATGGCTACACCTTC,CASSFQAGSYYGYTF,TRBJ1-2,NA,NA,TRBV7-9
TGTGCCAGCAGCCAGCTAGGCCCCACTGAAGCTTTCTTT,CASSQLGPTEAFF,TRBJ1-1,NA,NA,TRBV6-5
TGCAGCGGGCGGTCTTGGACAGCTGAAGCTTTCTTT,CSGRSWTAEAFF,TRBJ1-1,NA,NA,TRBV29-1
TGTGCCAGCAGTGGCCCCCCCGGGGGGAATGAGCAGTTCTTC,CASSGPPGGNEQFF,TRBJ2-1,TRBD2,NA,TRBV7-2
TGTGCCAGCAGCTTAGACAGTCCCTACGAGCAGTACTTC,CASSLDSPYEQYF,TRBJ2-7,NA,NA,TRBV11-2
TGTGCCAGTAGAGGAGGACAGGCCTTAGGTAACTATGGCTACACCTTC,CASRGGQALGNYGYTF,TRBJ1-2,TRBD1,NA,TRBV19
TGTGCCACCAGCAGACTGACAGGGGGAAATGGCTATGGCTACACCTTC,CATSRLTGGNGYGYTF,TRBJ1-2,TRBD1,NA,TRBV15
TGCAGCGTTACGAGTCCTAATAATGAAAAACTGTTTTTT,CSVTSPNNEKLFF,TRBJ1-4,NA,many,TRBV29-1
TGCAGCGTCCGCGGACAGGATTCGAATTCACCCCTCCACTTT,CSVRGQDSNSPLHF,TRBJ1-6,TRBD1,once,TRBV29-1
TGTGCCAGCGGTGGGGCAGTCTACGAGCAGTACTTC,CASGGAVYEQYF,TRBJ2-7,NA,NA,TRBV7-9
TGTGCCTGGAGAGCAGGGATTAGTCCCTACAATGAGCAGTTCTTC,CAWRAGISPYNEQFF,TRBJ2-1,NA,NA,TRBV30
TGTGCCAGCAGCACGGGGTGGGGGCTTGAAGCTTTCTTT,CASSTGWGLEAFF,TRBJ1-1,NA,NA,TRBV11-2
TGTGCCAGCAGCCAGGCGCTAGCGGGGGTTTCAGATACGCAGTATTTT,CASSQALAGVSDTQYF,TRBJ2-3,TRBD2,NA,TRBV3-1/TRBV3-2